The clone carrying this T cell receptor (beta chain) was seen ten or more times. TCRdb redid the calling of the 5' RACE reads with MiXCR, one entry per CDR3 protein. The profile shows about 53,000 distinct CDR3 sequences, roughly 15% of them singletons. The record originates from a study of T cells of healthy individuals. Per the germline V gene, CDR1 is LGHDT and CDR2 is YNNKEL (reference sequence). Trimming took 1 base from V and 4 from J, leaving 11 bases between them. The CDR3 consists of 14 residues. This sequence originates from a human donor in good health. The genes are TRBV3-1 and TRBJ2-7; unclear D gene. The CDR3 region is CASSQGPGIYEQYF. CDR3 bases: TGTGCCAGCAGCCAAGGGCCAGGTATTTACGAGCAGTACTTC.